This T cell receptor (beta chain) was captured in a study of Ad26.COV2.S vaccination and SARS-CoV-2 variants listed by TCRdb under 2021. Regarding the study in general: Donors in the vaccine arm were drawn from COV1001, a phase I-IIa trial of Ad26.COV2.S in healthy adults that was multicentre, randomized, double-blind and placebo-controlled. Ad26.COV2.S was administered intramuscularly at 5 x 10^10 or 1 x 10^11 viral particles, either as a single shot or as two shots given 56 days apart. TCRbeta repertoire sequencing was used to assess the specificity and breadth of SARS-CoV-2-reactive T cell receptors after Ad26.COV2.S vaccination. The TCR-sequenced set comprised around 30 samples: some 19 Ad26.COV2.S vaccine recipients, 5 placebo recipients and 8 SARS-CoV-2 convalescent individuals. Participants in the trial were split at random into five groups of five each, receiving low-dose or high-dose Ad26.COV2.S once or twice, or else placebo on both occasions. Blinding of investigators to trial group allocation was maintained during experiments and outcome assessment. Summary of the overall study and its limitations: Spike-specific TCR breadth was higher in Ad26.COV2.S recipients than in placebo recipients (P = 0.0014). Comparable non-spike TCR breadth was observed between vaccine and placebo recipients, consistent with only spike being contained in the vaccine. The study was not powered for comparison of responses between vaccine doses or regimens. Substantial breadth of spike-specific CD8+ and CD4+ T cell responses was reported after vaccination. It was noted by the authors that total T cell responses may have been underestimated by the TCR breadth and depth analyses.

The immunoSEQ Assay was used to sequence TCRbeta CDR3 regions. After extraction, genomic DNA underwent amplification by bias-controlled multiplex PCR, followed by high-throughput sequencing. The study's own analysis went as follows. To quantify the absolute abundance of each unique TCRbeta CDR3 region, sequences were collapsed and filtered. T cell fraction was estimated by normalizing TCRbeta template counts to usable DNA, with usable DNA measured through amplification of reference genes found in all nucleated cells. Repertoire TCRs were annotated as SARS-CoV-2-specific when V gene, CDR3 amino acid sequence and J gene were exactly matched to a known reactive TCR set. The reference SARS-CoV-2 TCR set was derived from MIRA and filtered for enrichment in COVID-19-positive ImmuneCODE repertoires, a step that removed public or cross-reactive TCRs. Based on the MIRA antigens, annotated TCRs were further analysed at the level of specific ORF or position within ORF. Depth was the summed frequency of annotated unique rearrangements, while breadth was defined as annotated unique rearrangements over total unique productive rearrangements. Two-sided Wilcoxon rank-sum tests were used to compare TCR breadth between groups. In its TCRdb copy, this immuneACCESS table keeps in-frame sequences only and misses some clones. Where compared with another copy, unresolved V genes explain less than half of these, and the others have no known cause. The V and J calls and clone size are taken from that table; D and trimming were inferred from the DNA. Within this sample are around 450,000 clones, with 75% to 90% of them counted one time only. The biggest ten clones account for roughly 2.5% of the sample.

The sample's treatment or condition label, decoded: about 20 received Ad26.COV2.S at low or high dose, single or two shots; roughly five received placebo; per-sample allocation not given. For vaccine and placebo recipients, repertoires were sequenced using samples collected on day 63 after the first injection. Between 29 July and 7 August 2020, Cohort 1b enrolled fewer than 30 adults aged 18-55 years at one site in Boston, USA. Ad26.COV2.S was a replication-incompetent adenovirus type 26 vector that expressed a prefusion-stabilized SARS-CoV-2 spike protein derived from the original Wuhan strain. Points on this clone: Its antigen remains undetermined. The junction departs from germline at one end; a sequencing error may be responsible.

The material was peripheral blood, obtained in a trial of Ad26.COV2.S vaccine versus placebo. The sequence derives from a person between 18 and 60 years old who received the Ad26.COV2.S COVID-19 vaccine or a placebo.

The CDR3 amino acid sequence is: CASSGAASGPGNF. The sequenced DNA is TGTGCCAGCAGTGGTGCGGCTAGCGGGCCCGGGAACTTC. Rearrangement joined TRBV2 to TRBJ2-4; 8 junctional bases match TRBD2. CDR1 and CDR2, looked up from the germline V gene, are SNHLY and FYNNEI. The CDR3 contains 13 residues, cysteine and phenylalanine counted. Only the CDR3 DNA stays, 39 bases, in frame from base 1.